This TCR beta chain was found in a study of T cell changes during pregnancy in multiple sclerosis (dated by TCRdb to the late 2010s). General notes on the study: Changes in the T cell repertoire over the course of pregnancy were examined in this study in women with multiple sclerosis.

Library creation used the immunoSEQ multiplex PCR assay. The source is immuneACCESS, and TCRdb retained only in-frame sequences with V and J called. Part of the clones is not carried over; for the studies checked, unresolved V genes explain less than half of this, and the remainder is unexplained. This sample is represented by 65,000 to 85,000 clones; 80% to 95% of them were singletons. The ten largest make up around 0.3% of the sample. About this clone itself: Its cognate antigen has yet to be identified. No base quality information exists; no much larger clone differs at one position.

According to the germline V gene (reference sequence), CDR1 reads LNHDA and CDR2 reads SQIVND. The CDR3 starts with the cysteine, ends with the phenylalanine, and has 16 residues. The only DNA kept is the CDR3, 48 bases in frame from the first base. V is trimmed back by 1 base and J by 2 bases, and the junction contains 2 bases that no gene match accounts for. This receptor was obtained from a female donor with multiple sclerosis, enrolled in a pregnancy study. The chain is made from TRBV19 and TRBJ2-6; TRBD2 agrees with 7 junctional bases. The sample consisted of CD4+ T cells from peripheral blood mononuclear cells, taken after pregnancy. The DNA sequence is given as TGTGCCAGTAGTATAGGGGCGGGGGCTGGGGCCAACGTCCTGACTTTC. Translated, it reads CASSIGAGAGANVLTF.